These 22 T cell receptor beta chains share one sample of origin, sequenced in a study of beta chain features in type 1 diabetes. Study-level results: Among patients with Type 1 diabetes, TCRB CDR3s were moderately but significantly shorter in every one of the four CD4+ subsets.

The whole isolated RNA underwent reverse transcription, so sequencing captured expressed TCRB transcripts. Sequenced by immunoSEQ multiplex PCR; TCRdb stores in-frame clones only, minus some. Among 600,000 to 700,000 clones listed, 9.5% to 15% were seen once. Their specific antigens are unknown. The sequencing input was naive CD4+ T cells from blood. The receptors stem from a man aged 25 to 40 with type 1 diabetes.

This chain uses TRBV6-1 with TRBJ1-1; D might be TRBD1 (6 bases). Between the trimmed V and J ends, which lost 8 bases and 8 bases, there was a span of 18 bases. The CDR3 is made up of 13 amino acids. The germline CDR1 and CDR2 sequences are MNHNS and SASEGT. The CDR3 protein is CASGGQIFMEAFF. CDR3 bases: TGTGCCAGCGGTGGACAGATATTCATGGAAGCTTTCTTT.

This chain joins TRBV30 and TRBJ1-6; tentatively, D is TRBD1 (5 bases). CDR3 length equals 15 residues. V lost 3 bases and J lost 14, with 23 bases in between. The germline V gene has CDR1 GTSNPN and CDR2 SVGIG (reference sequence). The CDR3 bases are TGTGCCTGGAGCGGGGACGGAGGTAAACCTAACGCCCTCCACTTT. Protein: CAWSGDGGKPNALHF.

This clone was observed a handful of times. This chain links TRBV11-2 with TRBJ2-3, with 7 bases matching TRBD2. This CDR3 spans 13 amino acids. V lost 7 bases to trimming and J lost 4 bases; unmatched junction nucleotides: 5. Germline V gene sequence: CDR1 SGHAT, CDR2 FQNNGV. The CDR3 nucleotides read TGTGCCAGCAACGTGGCGGGGGCAGATACGCAGTATTTT. Translating gives CASNVAGADTQYF.

This clone was recorded a few times. The genes are TRBV15 and TRBJ2-3; tentatively, D is TRBD1 (6 bases). The CDR3 contains 16 residues. V gave up 1 base and J gave up 5 bases, with 16 bases separating them. CDR1 is LNHNV, CDR2 YYDKDF, per germline (reference sequence). The DNA for the CDR3 is TGTGCCACCAGCAGAGTCGGGGCAGGGGAAGGAGATACGCAGTATTTT. Encoded protein: CATSRVGAGEGDTQYF.

The V and J genes are TRBV4-2 and TRBJ2-7; D remains unclear. The V end lost 0 bases, the J end lost 2 bases, and 14 bases lay between the germline ends. This CDR3 is built from 16 residues. The V gene's germline CDR1 is LGHNA and CDR2 YNFKEQ. The CDR3 here is CASSQEADAATYEQYF. The CDR3 DNA is TGTGCCAGCAGCCAAGAAGCCGACGCAGCTACCTACGAGCAGTACTTC.

This chain joins TRBV4-2 and TRBJ2-3, with a possible D match to TRBD2 (6 bases). There are 15 residues in the CDR3. Per the germline V gene, CDR1 is LGHNA and CDR2 is YNFKEQ. V dropped 1 base and J dropped 4 bases, with 12 bases sitting between them. The CDR3 region has the DNA TGTGCCAGCAGCCAAGGCGTCAGGGAGGCAGATACGCAGTATTTT. Residues: CASSQGVREADTQYF.

The chain recombines TRBV10-3 with TRBJ2-7; D might be TRBD2 (6 bases). The CDR3 runs to 15 residues. Germline loops: CDR1 ENHRY, CDR2 SYGVKD. V was trimmed by 7 bases and J by 1 base, leaving 17 bases between them. The CDR3 bases are TGTGCCATCACCTCGTTGCAGGGAGGATCCTACGAGCAGTACTTC. It encodes CAITSLQGGSYEQYF.

The chain employs TRBV10-3 and TRBJ1-6; D remains ambiguous. CDR1 is ENHRY, CDR2 SYGVKD, per germline. CDR3 size: 14 residues. Trimming pared 5 bases from V and 5 bases from J, leaving 10 bases between. This CDR3 is CAISRREDNSPLHF. The CDR3 nucleotides are TGTGCCATCAGTCGCCGGGAGGATAATTCACCCCTCCACTTT.

The J gene is TRBJ1-2, the V gene TRBV29-1, with D perhaps matching TRBD1 (6 bases). The CDR3 loop spans 13 amino acids. The germline CDR1 and CDR2 sequences are SQVTM and ANQGSEA. Between the trimmed V and J ends, which lost 3 bases and 2 bases, there was a span of 10 bases. This CDR3 is CSVDNRENYGYTF. For the CDR3, the DNA is TGCAGCGTTGACAACAGGGAGAACTATGGCTACACCTTC.

The V call is TRBV4-3, the J call TRBJ1-2, with unresolved D. The CDR3 contains 17 residues. Germline CDR1 LGHNA, CDR2 YSLEER. V was clipped by 0 bases and J by 2 bases, with 16 bases between them. CDR3 sequence reads: CASSQEAKSTLNYGYTF. In nucleotides, the CDR3 is TGCGCCAGCAGCCAAGAGGCGAAATCCACCCTGAACTATGGCTACACCTTC.

The table lists this clone with a few counts. The chain employs TRBV29-1 and TRBJ1-1, with D perhaps TRBD1 (5 bases). Per germline, CDR1 SQVTM and CDR2 ANQGSEA. This CDR3 has 16 residues. The V end lost 7 bases, the J end lost 1 base, and 22 bases lay between the germline ends. CDR3 DNA: TGCAGCGCCGGAAGGGGACCCAACCTCGCGAACACTGAAGCTTTCTTT. The encoded protein is CSAGRGPNLANTEAFF.

This clone has just a few counts. This chain connects TRBV2 to TRBJ1-5; a possible D gene is TRBD1 (5 bases). CDR1 SNHLY and CDR2 FYNNEI come from the germline V gene. V shed 8 bases and J shed 1 base, with 9 bases lying between them. This CDR3 comprises 13 residues. The CDR3 DNA sequence: TGTGCCAGCGAAAGGGACAGCAATCAGCCCCAGCATTTT. Amino acid sequence: CASERDSNQPQHF.

This sequence joins TRBV29-1 and TRBJ2-3, with D unclear. The germline V gene has CDR1 SQVTM and CDR2 ANQGSEA. The V gene lost 4 bases and the J gene lost 1 base, with 9 bases spanning the gap. This CDR3 spans 13 amino acids. The DNA for the CDR3 is TGCAGCGTTGCGACCCAGGGCACAGATACGCAGTATTTT. Amino acids: CSVATQGTDTQYF.

V usage is TRBV18 and J usage is TRBJ1-1; a possible D gene is TRBD1 (6 bases). The CDR3 has 16 amino acids. Germline V gene sequence: CDR1 KGHSH, CDR2 LQKENI. V was cut by 0 bases and J by 1 base, with 12 bases left in between. The CDR3 DNA reads as TGTGCCAGCTCACCACCCAACAGGGCCACGAACACTGAAGCTTTCTTT. Translating it yields CASSPPNRATNTEAFF.

This clone was detected a few times. J is TRBJ2-7 and V is TRBV9; D possibly corresponds to TRBD2 (6 bases). The CDR3 length is 15 residues. The germline CDR1 and CDR2 sequences are SGDLS and YYNGEE. Trimming took 0 bases from V and 3 from J, leaving 13 bases between them. The CDR3 is CASSVAGLGGYEQYF. The CDR3 DNA reads TGTGCCAGCAGCGTAGCGGGGCTGGGGGGCTACGAGCAGTACTTC. The whole variable domain, remainder taken from reference TRBV9 and TRBJ2-7, is DSGVTQTPKHLITATGQRVTLRCSPRSGDLSVYWYQQSLDQGLQFLIQYYNGEERAKGNILERFSAQQFPDLHSELNLSSLELGDSALYFCASSVAGLGGYEQYFGPGTRLTVT.

V gene TRBV18 combines with J gene TRBJ2-3; D unresolved. The CDR3 has 15 amino acids. V was shortened by 2 bases and J by 0 bases, with 9 bases between the two germline ends. From germline, CDR1 is KGHSH and CDR2 LQKENI. CDR3: CASSPMGTSTDTQYF. Written as DNA, the CDR3 is TGTGCCAGCTCACCAATGGGAACTAGCACAGATACGCAGTATTTT.

The chain carries TRBV28 and TRBJ2-7, with 7 bases identical to TRBD1. Losses at the gene ends were 4 bases for V and 8 bases for J; bases not matched to a gene: 5. Germline loops: CDR1 MDHEN, CDR2 SYDVKM. This CDR3 has 12 residues. The chain's CDR3 is CASSSTGWKQYF. The CDR3 coding sequence is TGTGCCAGCAGTTCGACAGGGTGGAAGCAGTACTTC.

The chain employs TRBV30 and TRBJ2-7; TRBD2 agrees at 13 bases. V was clipped by 4 bases and J by 6 bases; unmatched bases: 9. Germline-derived CDR1 and CDR2 are GTSNPN and SVGIG (reference sequence). The length of the CDR3 is 15 residues. The chain's CDR3 is CAWTWTSGGPSEQYF. The CDR3 DNA follows: TGTGCCTGGACTTGGACTAGCGGGGGCCCTAGCGAGCAGTACTTC.

The V and J genes are TRBV6-5 and TRBJ2-7; TRBD1 agrees at 9 bases. Germline assignment: CDR1 MNHEY and CDR2 SVGAGI. The CDR3 loop spans 16 amino acids. V lost 2 bases, J lost 5 bases, and 10 bases stayed unmatched. CDR3 residues: CASSYQPGQGWHEQYF. In DNA form, the CDR3 reads TGTGCCAGCAGTTACCAGCCGGGACAGGGATGGCACGAGCAGTACTTC.

A few counts support this clone. J is TRBJ2-5 and V is TRBV19, with no clear D. The CDR3 is 15 residues long. V gave up 3 bases and J gave up 5 bases, with 16 bases separating them. The germline CDR1 and CDR2 sequences are LNHDA and SQIVND (reference sequence). In DNA form, the CDR3 reads TGTGCCAGTAGTATCGAATGGGCCTCCCCGGAGACCCAGTACTTC. Amino acid sequence: CASSIEWASPETQYF. Together with reference TRBV19 and TRBJ2-5, the CDR3 gives the full variable domain: DGGITQSPKYLFRKEGQNVTLSCEQNLNHDAMYWYRQDPGQGLRLIYYSQIVNDFQKGDIAEGYSVSREKKESFPLTVTSAQKNPTAFYLCASSIEWASPETQYFGPGTRLLVL.

The chain has TRBV9 and TRBJ2-1; a weak D match, TRBD2 (6 bases). Germline V lookup: CDR1 SGDLS, CDR2 YYNGEE. Trimming left V 4 bases short and J 0 bases short, with 11 bases between. This CDR3 region has 15 residues. The CDR3 spells CASSPPAGSYNEQFF. The CDR3 DNA is TGTGCCAGCAGCCCCCCAGCGGGCTCCTACAATGAGCAGTTCTTC. The entire variable domain, with the rest obtained from reference TRBV9 and TRBJ2-1, is as follows: DSGVTQTPKHLITATGQRVTLRCSPRSGDLSVYWYQQSLDQGLQFLIQYYNGEERAKGNILERFSAQQFPDLHSELNLSSLELGDSALYFCASSPPAGSYNEQFFGPGTRLTVL.

This clone was counted a few times. The gene calls are TRBV9 and TRBJ1-2, with a weak D call TRBD1 (5 bases). Between the trimmed V and J ends, which lost 0 bases and 2 bases, there was a span of 17 bases. CDR1 is SGDLS and CDR2 is YYNGEE in the germline V gene. This CDR3 has 17 residues. The CDR3 DNA follows: TGTGCCAGCAGCGTAGCTCCGGGGCGATCTGTAAACTATGGCTACACCTTC. Translated, it gives CASSVAPGRSVNYGYTF.